A selection of T cell receptor beta chains follows, all from one sample in a study of T-cell reconstitution after alpha-beta-depleted transplantation in children. One entry per CDR3 protein, called by TCRdb with MiXCR from the PCR reads. The sample consists of some 500,000 distinct CDR3 sequences, about a sixth of them appearing once. The input for sequencing was PBMCs from the stem cell graft donor, taken from the stem cell graft. The receptors originated from a human donor who donated a stem cell graft to a child with acute lymphoblastic leukemia. The CDR3 runs from the conserved cysteine through the conserved F or W. The order of the fields is J gene, D gene, V gene, clone size, CDR3 protein, CDR3 DNA. D genes are given only for firm matches. Not all rows give a size; the values are once, few, many and, for expanded clones, a class.

>TRBJ2-1|TRBD2|TRBV4-1|few
CASSQGDGLALSIF
TGCGCCAGCAGCCAGGGGGACGGACTAGCCCTAAGCATCTTC
>TRBJ2-4|-|TRBV29-1|few
CSVVQIGALAKNIQYF
TGCAGCGTTGTCCAGATAGGCGCCTTAGCCAAAAACATTCAGTACTTC
>TRBJ1-1|TRBD1|TRBV29-1|few
CSAGQTNTEAFF
TGCAGCGCGGGACAGACGAACACTGAAGCTTTCTTT
>TRBJ2-5|-|TRBV5-1|-
CASSGGTAVKAYF
TGCGCCAGCAGCGGTGGGACGGCCGTGAAGGCTTACTTC
>TRBJ1-2|-|TRBV3-1|-
CASSPTTFLGYTF
TGTGCCAGCAGCCCTACCACCTTTTTAGGCTACACCTTC
>TRBJ2-3|-|TRBV19|few
CASSELPGTDTQYF
TGTGCCAGTAGTGAACTACCTGGAACAGATACGCAGTATTTT
>TRBJ1-1|TRBD1|TRBV5-1|-
CASSNGQGGNTEAFF
TGCGCCAGCAGCAACGGACAGGGGGGGAACACTGAAGCTTTCTTT
>TRBJ2-7|TRBD1|TRBV12-3/TRBV12-4|-
CASILRGFENEQYF
TGTGCCAGCATCCTCAGGGGGTTCGAAAACGAGCAGTACTTC
>TRBJ2-1|TRBD2|TRBV12-3/TRBV12-4|few
CASNLSGRSDEQFF
TGTGCCAGCAACCTTAGCGGGAGGAGCGATGAGCAGTTCTTC
>TRBJ2-7|-|TRBV7-9|few
CASSPPSGEGGEQYF
TGTGCCAGCAGCCCTCCGAGTGGGGAAGGGGGCGAGCAGTACTTC
>TRBJ1-2|-|TRBV12-3/TRBV12-4|few
CASSSSRDTGYTF
TGTGCCAGCAGTTCCTCCCGGGACACTGGCTACACCTTC
>TRBJ1-1|TRBD1|TRBV5-1|-
CASSSGQGAGAEAFF
TGCGCCAGCAGCTCCGGACAGGGGGCAGGGGCTGAAGCTTTCTTT
>TRBJ1-4|-|TRBV10-3|few
CAISRDKENEKLFF
TGTGCCATCAGTCGGGACAAAGAAAATGAAAAACTGTTTTTT
>TRBJ1-1|-|TRBV10-3|-
CAISELQGRNTEAFF
TGTGCCATCAGTGAGTTACAGGGCAGGAACACTGAAGCTTTCTTT
>TRBJ2-3|TRBD2|TRBV10-3|few
CAISEYGTTTDTQYF
TGTGCCATCAGTGAGTATGGGACTACAACAGATACGCAGTATTTT
>TRBJ1-5|TRBD1|TRBV19|-
CASRAYRGRLYDQPQHF
TGTGCCAGTAGGGCCTACAGGGGGCGGTTATATGATCAGCCCCAGCATTTT
>TRBJ2-7|TRBD2|TRBV20-1|-
CSARELPGLADSYEQYF
TGCAGTGCTAGAGAGCTTCCGGGACTAGCGGACTCCTACGAGCAGTACTTC